This is a list of T cell receptor beta chains from one sample in a study. In TCRdb, the 5' RACE reads were re-called with MiXCR into one record per CDR3 protein. This sample yields about 62,000 distinct CDR3 sequences, of which 25% to 35% are seen a single time; about 2.3% belongs to the top ten. The specimen was tumor-infiltrating naive CD4+ T cells sorted from the breast tumor. The receptors shown here come from a female donor with breast cancer. CDR3s include the opening cysteine and the closing phenylalanine or tryptophan. Fields, in order: V gene, CDR3 protein.

V gene: TRBV20-1; CDR3 protein: CSARVGESRETQYF
V gene: TRBV25-1; CDR3 protein: CASSVGQDSYEQYF
V gene: TRBV6-6; CDR3 protein: CASKGDTEAFF
V gene: TRBV7-2; CDR3 protein: CASTRGGGNTIYF
V gene: TRBV25-1; CDR3 protein: CASSDRRGQNYGYTF
V gene: TRBV7-2; CDR3 protein: CTSSNHRGGNTIYF
V gene: TRBV3-1; CDR3 protein: CASSRPLETQYF
V gene: TRBV6-6; CDR3 protein: CASIKKDSNYGYTF
V gene: TRBV7-2; CDR3 protein: CASSPYRTSVNEQFF
V gene: TRBV7-9; CDR3 protein: CASSLAGPSNYGYTF
V gene: TRBV4-1; CDR3 protein: CASSLEQDLGGYTF
V gene: TRBV6-5; CDR3 protein: CASKVIGTGEYGYTF
V gene: TRBV5-6; CDR3 protein: CASSLGQGMNQPQHF
V gene: TRBV20-1; CDR3 protein: CSALKGVAKNIQYF
V gene: TRBV20-1; CDR3 protein: CSARAQGAQNEQYF
V gene: TRBV11-2; CDR3 protein: CASSLARDSRMNTEAFF
V gene: TRBV29-1; CDR3 protein: CSVPGQGNEQYF
V gene: TRBV5-1; CDR3 protein: CASSVTGRRSYEQYF
V gene: TRBV28; CDR3 protein: CASTHSNYGYTF
V gene: TRBV20-1; CDR3 protein: CSALVGNTEAFF
V gene: TRBV29-1; CDR3 protein: CSVRAEGNTEAFF
V gene: TRBV12-3/TRBV12-4; CDR3 protein: CASSSRQGVRF
V gene: TRBV5-1; CDR3 protein: CASSSSGTSYNEQFF
V gene: TRBV5-4; CDR3 protein: CASSLVGVSSYEQYF
V gene: TRBV12-3/TRBV12-4; CDR3 protein: CASSLVTVGAGNTIYF
V gene: TRBV29-1; CDR3 protein: CSVLNTGELFF
V gene: TRBV5-1; CDR3 protein: CASSLAPGGYDTGELFF
V gene: TRBV7-3; CDR3 protein: CASSLIRDSSYEQYF
V gene: TRBV7-2; CDR3 protein: CASSYGGNEQFF
V gene: TRBV5-1; CDR3 protein: CASSVARLNEQYF
V gene: TRBV24-1; CDR3 protein: CATANPGKGGNEQFF
V gene: TRBV7-8; CDR3 protein: CASSPLALYEQFF
V gene: TRBV6-5; CDR3 protein: CASSYSGETQYF
V gene: TRBV9; CDR3 protein: CASSSGLAGGVTDTQYF
V gene: TRBV15; CDR3 protein: CATSRLGTGVRQPQHF
V gene: TRBV7-3; CDR3 protein: CASSSDGGGRGSEQYF
V gene: TRBV2; CDR3 protein: CASQGRSAGYTF
V gene: TRBV30; CDR3 protein: CAWSSTWTKF
V gene: TRBV6-5; CDR3 protein: CASSYSEARNYGYTF
V gene: TRBV29-1; CDR3 protein: CSVVSGIGGYTF
V gene: TRBV24-1; CDR3 protein: CATSGNPSTDTQYF
V gene: TRBV12-3/TRBV12-4; CDR3 protein: CASRPAGVNTGELFF
V gene: TRBV6-2/TRBV6-3; CDR3 protein: CASSYGRQGDQPQHF
V gene: TRBV9; CDR3 protein: CASSVATMGSGSDTQYF
V gene: TRBV11-2; CDR3 protein: CASSPSGDRISYEQYF
V gene: TRBV5-1; CDR3 protein: CASSGGIGKYSGNTIYF
V gene: TRBV29-1; CDR3 protein: CSVDGDGF
V gene: TRBV5-6; CDR3 protein: CASSPRTDTYEQYF
V gene: TRBV7-3; CDR3 protein: CASSRETGISWNTGELFF
V gene: TRBV4-2; CDR3 protein: CASSPESNAYNEQFF
V gene: TRBV12-3/TRBV12-4; CDR3 protein: CASSFDLGADTQYF
V gene: TRBV5-6; CDR3 protein: CASSVQETQYF
V gene: TRBV4-3; CDR3 protein: CASSQSVRGGELFF